This T cell receptor (beta chain) is drawn from a study of tissue T cells after allogeneic stem cell transplantation. Overall study results and limits: Sampling depth was limited, and the cohort was small and clinically varied. Anatomically similar tissues had similar TCR repertoires within each patient. In patients and mice, blood and spleen missed much of tissue repertoire.

Concerning this clone: Its cognate antigen is unknown. Mouse gene names apply. From the germline J gene comes the end of the CDR3, since the read stops 1 residue before it.

The V gene end was trimmed by 4 bases and the J gene end by 2 bases; junction bases not matched to a gene: 1. Germline CDR1 is SNHLY and CDR2 is FYNGKV (reference sequence). CDR3 length: 14 residues. Specified time point: mouse harvest day 14 after allogeneic transplant. Mouse grafts combined 10^7 T-cell-depleted bone marrow cells with 10^6 splenic CD5+ T cells. Tissues came from B6→BALB/c major-mismatch GVHD mice at day 7 or 14. Repertoires were generated with immunoSEQ multiplex PCR, while TCRdb's copy carries only in-frame clones and drops some. The data show about 2,600 clones, 45% to 50% seen once.

The sequenced material came from gut tissue. The chain carries TRBV3 and TRBJ1-3; 8 positions match TRBD1. This clonotype was obtained from a female BALB/c mouse given C57BL/6 T cells with graft-versus-host disease after an allogeneic hematopoietic cell transplant. CDR3 DNA (partial): TGTGCCAGCAGCTCACAGGGGGCTGGAAATACGCTCTAT. It encodes CASSSQGAGNTLY. The entire CDR3 protein is CASSSQGAGNTLYF.